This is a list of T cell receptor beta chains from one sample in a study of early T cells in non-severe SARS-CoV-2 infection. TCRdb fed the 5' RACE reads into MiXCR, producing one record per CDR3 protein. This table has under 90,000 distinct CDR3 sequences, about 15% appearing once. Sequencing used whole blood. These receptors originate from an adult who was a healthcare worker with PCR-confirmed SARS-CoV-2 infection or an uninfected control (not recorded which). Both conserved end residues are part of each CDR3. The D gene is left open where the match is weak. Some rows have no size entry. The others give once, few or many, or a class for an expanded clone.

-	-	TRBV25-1	CASSEPAFYEQYF
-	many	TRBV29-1	CSAVDSNEQFF
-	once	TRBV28	CASSLMGSATEAFF
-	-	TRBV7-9	CASSSRTDPMNEKLFF
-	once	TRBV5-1	CASSLEKGAEAFF
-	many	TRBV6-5	CASSYSQGPYEQYF
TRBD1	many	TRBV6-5	CASSFRRGQEKLFF
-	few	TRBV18	CASSPGNSPLHF
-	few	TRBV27	CASSGWGEQYF
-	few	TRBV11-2	CASSAGPLIQPQHF
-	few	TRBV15	CATSRDQGLTDTQYF
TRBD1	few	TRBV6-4	CASSTDRGNTEAFF
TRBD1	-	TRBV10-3	CAINGGGADTEAFF
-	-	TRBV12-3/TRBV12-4	CASSLGDWLANTDTQYF
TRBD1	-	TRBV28	CASSLYRGREQYF
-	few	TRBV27	CASSFSTDHRSTEAFF
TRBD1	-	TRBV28	CASSPGQGDGYTF
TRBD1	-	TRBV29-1	CSVSSTGDYGYTF
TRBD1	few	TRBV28	CASRRQGAQAQYF
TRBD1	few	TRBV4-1	CASSPWTGSDYEQYF
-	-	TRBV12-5	CASGLHAMNTEAFF
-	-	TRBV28	CASIAQATYEQYF
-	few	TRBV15	CATSTRQTQYF
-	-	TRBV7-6	CASSQSLNFPSTYNEQFF
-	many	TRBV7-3	CASSLEGSNYGYTF
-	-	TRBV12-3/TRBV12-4	CASSFSATYGYTF
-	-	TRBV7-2	CASSPGDPYNEQFF
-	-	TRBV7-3	CASSPSPLVNTEAFF
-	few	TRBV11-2	CASSLRVQTPPRAEAFF
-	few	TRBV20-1	CSARTDNPNEKLFF
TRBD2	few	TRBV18	CASSPSGGGADTQYF
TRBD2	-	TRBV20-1	CSASLGLAGAHQETQYF
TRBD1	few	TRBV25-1	CASSLTGTGPGEFF
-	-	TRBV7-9	CASSLAGPGYEQYF
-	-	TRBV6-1	CASSQGLSDYGYTF
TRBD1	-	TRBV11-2	CASSSGQGNRAKNIQYF
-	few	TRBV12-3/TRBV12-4	CASSKTAQGAFF
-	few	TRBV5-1	CASSSGRISYEQYF
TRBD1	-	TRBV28	CASSTYGTGVKDDGYTF
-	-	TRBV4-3	CASSQDLNPVTGELFF
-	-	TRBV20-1	CSARGGGEETQYF
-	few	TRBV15	CATSRLSLSAFEQYF
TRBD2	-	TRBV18	CASSRGGAGNNEQFF
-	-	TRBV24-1	CATSDLVVTVGQYF
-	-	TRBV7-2	CASSPQAVSYEQYF
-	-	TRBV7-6	CASSPSGDTQYF
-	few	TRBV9	CASSLASQETQYF